These 23 T cell receptor beta chains came from one sample sequenced in a study of blood T cells in healthy people across ages. The authors ran a second PCR of about 6 to 11 cycles using a sample-barcoded 5' primer and a J-beta primer mix. TCRdb re-derived calls from the 5' RACE reads in MiXCR, one entry per CDR3 protein. The sample yields 700,000 to 950,000 distinct CDR3 sequences, roughly 60% seen once. Sequenced material: blood. The receptors stem from a man younger than 45 in good health.

In its sample, this clonotype was seen once. The genes are TRBV4-1 and TRBJ2-7; possibly TRBD2 for D (6 bases). Near its end, the DNA agrees better with TRBJ2-5, so the J call may be wrong. The CDR3 runs 16 residues. The germline gives CDR1 MGHRA, CDR2 YSYEKL. CDR3 amino acids: CASSQGGRAGPVTQYF. In DNA, the CDR3 is TGCGCCAGCAGCCAAGGGGGTCGGGCGGGGCCAGTGACCCAGTACTTC.

The chain couples TRBV11-2 to TRBJ2-2, with D possibly matching TRBD2 (6 bases). V was shortened by 7 bases and J by 4 bases, with 7 bases between the two germline ends. The CDR3 has 12 amino acids. Germline V CDR1 and CDR2: SGHAT, FQNNGV. CDR3 sequence (DNA): TGTGCCAGCAAGCGGGCCACCGGGGAGCTGTTTTTT. Translating it yields CASKRATGELFF. The full variable domain, with the rest looked up from reference TRBV11-2 and TRBJ2-2, is EAGVAQSPRYKIIEKRQSVAFWCNPISGHATLYWYQQILGQGPKLLIQFQNNGVVDDSQLPKDRFSAERLKGVDSTLKIQPAKLEDSAVYLCASKRATGELFFGEGSRLTVL.

This chain links TRBV6-5 with TRBJ2-3; TRBD2 is a possible D gene (5 bases). The V end lost 2 bases, the J end lost 4 bases, and 7 bases lay between the germline ends. The CDR3 consists of 13 residues. Germline-derived CDR1 and CDR2 are MNHEY and SVGAGI. Written as DNA, the CDR3 is TGTGCCAGCAGTTACATGGGAGCAGATACGCAGTATTTT. As protein: CASSYMGADTQYF.

This chain's CDR3 is CAISETTSGSYNEQYF. The CDR3 nucleotides are TGTGCCATCAGTGAGACGACTAGCGGGAGCTACAATGAGCAGTACTTC. The chain combines TRBV10-3 with TRBJ2-5, with 12 bases identical to TRBD2. There are 16 residues in the CDR3. Germline V gene lookup returns CDR1 ENHRY and CDR2 SYGVKD. Losses at the gene ends were 2 bases for V and 11 bases for J; bases not matched to a gene: 12.

V and J are TRBV6-2 or TRBV6-3 and TRBJ2-1; D possibly uses TRBD1 or TRBD2 (6 bases each). This CDR3 is built from 16 residues. Germline V gene lookup returns CDR1 MNHEY and CDR2 SVGEGT. Trimming shortened V by 2 bases and J by 0 bases, and 11 bases separated the two germline ends. The DNA of the CDR3 is TGTGCCAGCAGTTACGGGGGGACATCCTCCTACAATGAGCAGTTCTTC. It is translated as CASSYGGTSSYNEQFF.

CDR3 sequence (DNA): TGTGCCAGCAGCTTAGTCGTCTGGACTAGCGGGAGTAGGGCAGATACGCAGTATTTT. It yields the protein CASSLVVWTSGSRADTQYF. The V and J genes are TRBV11-2 and TRBJ2-3; 13 bases line up with TRBD2. Germline loops: CDR1 SGHAT, CDR2 FQNNGV. The CDR3 extends over 19 amino acids. With 1 base clipped from V and 4 bases from J, the junction kept 11 bases outside the gene matches.

V usage is TRBV6-2 or TRBV6-3 and J usage is TRBJ2-7, with D possibly matching TRBD2 (5 bases). TRBJ2-5 explains the end of the DNA better; the J call may be wrong. This CDR3 contains 18 residues. Germline CDR1 reads MNHEY; CDR2 reads SVGEGT. The CDR3 sequence is CASSYVPYHGRGGETQYF. CDR3 bases: TGTGCCAGCAGTTACGTACCCTACCATGGGAGAGGTGGGGAGACCCAGTACTTC.

The chain combines TRBV29-1 with TRBJ1-2; TRBD1 is a possible D gene (5 bases). V was shortened by 4 bases and J by 1 base, with 19 bases between the two germline ends. CDR1 and CDR2 (germline): SQVTM, ANQGSEA. The CDR3 totals 16 residues. CDR3 residues: CSVAPLQGPVNYGYTF. CDR3 nucleotides: TGCAGCGTTGCCCCCCTTCAGGGCCCCGTTAACTATGGCTACACCTTC.

This sequence joins TRBV15 and TRBJ2-1; 9 bases line up with TRBD1. This CDR3 region has 14 residues. CDR1 and CDR2 from the germline V gene are LNHNV and YYDKDF (reference sequence). V lost 5 bases to trimming and J lost 6 bases; unmatched junction nucleotides: 5. The CDR3 here is CATSQGQGSNEQFF. In DNA, the CDR3 is TGTGCCACCAGCCAGGGACAGGGCTCCAATGAGCAGTTCTTC.

The rearrangement uses TRBV7-2 and TRBJ1-4; 7 nucleotides line up with TRBD1. V gave up 5 bases and J gave up 10 bases; unmatched junction bases: 10. The germline gives CDR1 SGHTA, CDR2 FQGNSA. This CDR3 comprises 14 residues. The CDR3 DNA follows: TGTGCCAGCAGCACGCGGACAGGCCCGGGAAAACTGTTTTTT. This codes for CASSTRTGPGKLFF.

This rearrangement joins TRBV2 to TRBJ2-3; D gene ambiguous. The germline V gene encodes CDR1 SNHLY and CDR2 FYNNEI. There are 14 residues in the CDR3. With 6 bases removed from V and 0 bases from J, the gap between germline ends came to 10 bases. In nucleotides, the CDR3 is TGTGCCAGCAGGATCGGACCAAGCACAGATACGCAGTATTTT. Translation gives CASRIGPSTDTQYF.

The chain is built from TRBV6-1 and TRBJ1-2; D gene ambiguous. V was clipped by 8 bases and J by 5 bases, with 9 bases between them. The CDR3 runs to 11 residues. Germline assignment: CDR1 MNHNS and CDR2 SASEGT. CDR3 in DNA: TGTGCCAGCTGTGTGATATATGGCTACACCTTC. Translation gives CASCVIYGYTF.

The chain carries TRBV4-2 and TRBJ1-6, with 9 bases aligning to TRBD1. Per the germline V gene, CDR1 is LGHNA and CDR2 is YNFKEQ. Losses at the gene ends were 0 bases for V and 10 bases for J; bases not matched to a gene: 4. The CDR3 spans 15 residues. Here the CDR3 reads CASSQEDRGRSPLHF. The CDR3 coding sequence is TGTGCCAGCAGCCAAGAGGACAGGGGCCGATCACCCCTCCACTTT.

The chain links TRBV28 to TRBJ1-4; 7 bases line up with TRBD1. V dropped 4 bases and J dropped 0; count of bases not matched to a gene: 11. Germline CDR1 reads MDHEN; CDR2 reads SYDVKM. The CDR3 runs to 18 residues. Here the CDR3 DNA reads TGTGCCAGCAGTTCCGACAGGGTAAAGGGAGCAACTAATGAAAAACTGTTTTTT. It codes for CASSSDRVKGATNEKLFF.

DNA of the CDR3: TGTGCCAGCAGTGGGACTAGCAGAGGGGGCCGTAGCACAGATACGCAGTATTTT. Its translation is CASSGTSRGGRSTDTQYF. The V gene is TRBV12-3 or TRBV12-4, the J gene TRBJ2-3; 9 bases are shared with TRBD2. Trimming removed 5 bases from V and 0 bases from J; junction bases left unmatched: 12. This CDR3 comprises 18 residues.

This chain joins TRBV4-1 and TRBJ2-7, with D perhaps matching TRBD1 (6 bases). The DNA end is more similar to TRBJ2-5, so the J call may be wrong. The CDR3 totals 17 residues. Germline-derived CDR1 and CDR2 are MGHRA and YSYEKL. Written as DNA, the CDR3 is TGCGCCAGCAGCCAAGCAATACGGATGGGGGCCCCTGAGACCCAGTACTTC. It translates to CASSQAIRMGAPETQYF.

This clonotype was observed once. The chain couples TRBV28 to TRBJ2-1; D is undetermined. The CDR3 runs to 14 residues. V was shortened by 7 bases and J by 7 bases, with 17 bases between the two germline ends. Germline V gene lookup returns CDR1 MDHEN and CDR2 SYDVKM. CDR3 sequence (DNA): TGTGCCAGCAACGCAGGACCCTCTGTTAATGAGCAGTTCTTC. The encoded protein is CASNAGPSVNEQFF.

This clonotype was seen only a few times. V usage is TRBV6-4 and J usage is TRBJ2-3, with a weak D call TRBD2 (6 bases). The V gene lost 4 bases and the J gene lost 2 bases, with 13 bases spanning the gap. From germline, CDR1 is MRHNA and CDR2 SNTAGT. This CDR3 has 15 amino acids. Written as DNA, the CDR3 is TGTGCCAGCAGTGTTCTGGCGGGGCACACAGATACGCAGTATTTT. It specifies CASSVLAGHTDTQYF.

The gene calls are TRBV7-2 and TRBJ1-2; D gene uncertain. The V end lost 0 bases, the J end lost 3 bases, and 11 bases lay between the germline ends. CDR1 and CDR2 from the germline V gene are SGHTA and FQGNSA. This CDR3 comprises 15 residues. The CDR3 reads CASSLAGLRDYGYTF. The CDR3, as DNA: TGTGCCAGCAGCTTAGCTGGGCTCCGAGACTATGGCTACACCTTC.

This clonotype was detected only a few times. This sequence joins TRBV6-5 and TRBJ2-7; maybe TRBD2 (7 bases). The CDR3 sequence is 18 residues long. CDR1 MNHEY and CDR2 SVGAGI come from the germline V gene. Trimming pared 0 bases from V and 4 bases from J, leaving 22 bases between. CDR3 nucleotide sequence: TGTGCCAGCAGTTACTCCTCCCCAATCGCCAGGGGAGGGTACGAGCAGTACTTC. It translates to CASSYSSPIARGGYEQYF.

This chain uses TRBV27 with TRBJ2-5, with TRBD2 matching over 10 bases. CDR1 MNHEY and CDR2 SMNVEV come from the germline V gene (reference sequence). CDR3 length equals 16 residues. The J segment lost 0 bases and the V segment lost 2 bases, leaving 3 bases of the junction unmatched. CDR3 sequence: CASSLAGTSDQETQYF. The DNA for the CDR3 is TGTGCCAGCAGTTTAGCCGGGACTAGCGACCAAGAGACCCAGTACTTC.

This clonotype was seen a few times. The V gene is TRBV20-1, the J gene TRBJ1-2, with D perhaps TRBD1 (5 bases). Between the trimmed V and J ends, which lost 5 bases and 8 bases, there was a span of 21 bases. The germline V gene encodes CDR1 DFQATT and CDR2 SNEGSKA (reference sequence). This CDR3 contains 14 residues. The CDR3 DNA follows: TGCAGTGCTCTTACTTGGGTAGGGGAGTTGGGCTACACCTTC. This sequence encodes CSALTWVGELGYTF.

This chain uses TRBV20-1 with TRBJ2-5; a weak D match, TRBD1 (6 bases). Germline CDR1 DFQATT, CDR2 SNEGSKA (reference sequence). This CDR3 contains 14 residues. V lost 1 base and J 4 bases, leaving 13 bases between the germline ends. The CDR3 nucleotides are TGCAGTGCTAGAGCCACAGGGATAGGAGAGACCCAGTACTTC. This codes for CSARATGIGETQYF.